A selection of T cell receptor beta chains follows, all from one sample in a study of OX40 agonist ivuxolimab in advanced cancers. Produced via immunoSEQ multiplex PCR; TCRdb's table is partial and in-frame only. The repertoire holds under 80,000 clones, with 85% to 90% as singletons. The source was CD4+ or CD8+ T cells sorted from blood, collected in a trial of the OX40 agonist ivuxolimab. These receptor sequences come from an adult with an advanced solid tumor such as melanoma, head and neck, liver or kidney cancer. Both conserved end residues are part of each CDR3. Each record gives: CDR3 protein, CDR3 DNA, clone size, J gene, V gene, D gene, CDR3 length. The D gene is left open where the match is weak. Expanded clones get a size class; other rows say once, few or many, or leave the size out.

CDR3: CASSFGANNEQFF
DNA: TGTGCCAGCAGCTTCGGGGCTAACAATGAGCAGTTCTTC
size: NA
J: TRBJ2-1
V: TRBV7-3
D: NA
length: 13

CDR3: CASSHGQGIQTQYF
DNA: TGTGCCAGCAGCCACGGACAGGGCATCCAGACCCAGTACTTC
size: once
J: TRBJ2-5
V: TRBV11-2
D: TRBD1
length: 14

CDR3: CASSRQGKTGELFF
DNA: TGTGCCAGCAGCCGACAGGGAAAGACCGGGGAGCTGTTTTTT
size: NA
J: TRBJ2-2
V: TRBV7-9
D: TRBD1
length: 14

CDR3: CASTTGTGGVYEQYF
DNA: TGCGCCAGCACCACGGGGACAGGGGGCGTTTACGAGCAGTACTTC
size: NA
J: TRBJ2-7
V: TRBV5-1
D: TRBD1
length: 15

CDR3: CASSVVQGRYSPLHF
DNA: TGTGCCAGCAGCGTGGTTCAAGGGAGGTATTCACCCCTCCACTTT
size: NA
J: TRBJ1-6
V: TRBV9
D: NA
length: 15

CDR3: CASSVGLAGGLNTGELFF
DNA: TGTGCCAGCAGCGTAGGACTAGCGGGGGGGCTGAACACCGGGGAGCTGTTTTTT
size: NA
J: TRBJ2-2
V: TRBV9
D: TRBD2
length: 18

CDR3: CASSLTGTDNEKLFF
DNA: TGTGCCAGCAGCTTAACCGGGACAGATAATGAAAAACTGTTTTTT
size: once
J: TRBJ1-4
V: TRBV11-2
D: TRBD1
length: 15

CDR3: CASSSPYRDNSYEQYF
DNA: TGTGCCAGCAGCTCCCCTTACCGGGACAACTCCTACGAGCAGTACTTC
size: NA
J: TRBJ2-7
V: TRBV5-8
D: NA
length: 16

CDR3: CASSLDYNEQFF
DNA: TGCGCCAGCAGCTTGGATTACAATGAGCAGTTCTTC
size: NA
J: TRBJ2-1
V: TRBV5-1
D: NA
length: 12

CDR3: CAWAGPGLVAHEQFF
DNA: TGTGCCTGGGCCGGACCGGGACTAGTAGCCCATGAGCAGTTCTTC
size: NA
J: TRBJ2-1
V: TRBV30
D: TRBD2
length: 15